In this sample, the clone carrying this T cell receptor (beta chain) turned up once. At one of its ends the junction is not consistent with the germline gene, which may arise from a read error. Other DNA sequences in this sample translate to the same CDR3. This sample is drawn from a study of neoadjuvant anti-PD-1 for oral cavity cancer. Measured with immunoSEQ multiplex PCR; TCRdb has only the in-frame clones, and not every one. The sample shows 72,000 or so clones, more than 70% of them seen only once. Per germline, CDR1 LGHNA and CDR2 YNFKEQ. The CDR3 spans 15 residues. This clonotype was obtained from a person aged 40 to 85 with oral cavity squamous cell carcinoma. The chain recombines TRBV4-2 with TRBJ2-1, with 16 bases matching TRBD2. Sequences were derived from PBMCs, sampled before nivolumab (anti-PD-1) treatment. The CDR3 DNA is TGTGCCAGCAGCCGCGGGACTAGCGGGAGGGAAGAGCAATTCTTC. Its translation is CASSRGTSGREEQFF.